This paragraph reports one TCR beta chain. This sample is drawn from a study of blood T cell repertoires in COVID-19. On the study more broadly: T cells, B-cell-depleted T cells, or PBMCs supplied cDNA or gDNA.

The authors' processing: How many nucleated cells were present was estimated from reference gene primer amplification. The repertoire was sequenced with immunoSEQ multiplex PCR; TCRdb's copy has only in-frame clones and lacks some. That table supplies the V and J calls and clone size; D and trimming were determined from the DNA. This repertoire shows approximately 270,000 clones, 88% found once; its top ten account for roughly 1.4%. Germline CDR1 and CDR2: LNHDA and SQIVND (reference sequence). With V trimmed by 7 bases and J by 0 bases, 7 bases remained unmatched. The CDR3 totals 16 residues. This TCR was sampled from a man of 80 years or more with acute or convalescent COVID-19. The sequencing input was peripheral blood. The chain joins TRBV19 to TRBJ1-4, with 8 positions matching TRBD1. The CDR3 reads CASTGDRTTTNEKLFF. CDR3 in DNA: TGTGCCAGTACCGGGGACAGGACCACAACTAATGAAAAACTGTTTTTT.